The entry below gives a single T cell receptor (beta chain) sequence along with its context. Its antigen is not known. The sample belongs to a study of early stage breast cancer tumors. The overall study: About 80% of the 16 invasive tumors were ER+, PR+ and HER2-. Overall study findings and caveats: In about 90% of the 16 patients, blood comparison separated tumor from normal breast. Tumors had roughly 2.5-fold higher T cell density than normal breast.

The repertoire was sequenced with immunoSEQ multiplex PCR; TCRdb's copy has only in-frame clones and lacks some. Counted here are 45,000 to 50,000 clones, 83% occurring once; the ten biggest clones make up under 1.5%. In germline, CDR1 is KGHSH, CDR2 LQKENI. CDR3 length: 14 amino acids. Trimming removed 7 bases from V and 8 bases from J, with 17 bases in between. Sequences were obtained from blood. V usage is TRBV18 and J usage is TRBJ1-4, with D perhaps matching TRBD1 (5 bases). The sequence came from a person between 50 and 60 years old with breast cancer. In DNA, the CDR3 is TGTGCCAGCTGGAAGGGGACCGAAGGGGAAAAACTGTTTTTT. Translated: CASWKGTEGEKLFF. The whole variable domain, filled in from reference TRBV18 and TRBJ1-4, reads NAGVMQNPRHLVRRRGQEARLRCSPMKGHSHVYWYRQLPEEGLKFMVYLQKENIIDESGMPKERFSAEFPKEGPSILRIQQVVRGDSAAYFCASWKGTEGEKLFFGSGTQLSVL.